The rows below give T cell receptor beta chains drawn from one sample of a study of OX40 agonist ivuxolimab in advanced cancers. Some clones are missing from TCRdb's copy, which holds only in-frame ones; the method was immunoSEQ multiplex PCR. The table has over 80,000 clones, about 90% seen once; the top ten hold approximately 0.43%. The starting material was CD4+ or CD8+ T cells sorted from blood, obtained in a trial of the OX40 agonist ivuxolimab. Receptors originate from an adult with an advanced solid tumor such as melanoma, head and neck, liver or kidney cancer. Each CDR3 is given with its conserved first and last residue. Clone size is stated in some rows and not others, as once, few, many or a class when expanded.

cdr3_aa	j_call	clone_size	v_call
CASSFLGSGELFF	TRBJ2-2	few	TRBV7-7
CASSSQGAPTDTQYF	TRBJ2-3	NA	TRBV6-6
CASSAISSFDAASKNTGELFF	TRBJ2-2	NA	TRBV27
CASSLAGRQGGDTQYF	TRBJ2-3	NA	TRBV5-5
CASGQGLDYGYTF	TRBJ1-2	NA	TRBV6-5
CATSRDPRGRVAEAFF	TRBJ1-1	NA	TRBV15
CASSPGTDSYEQYF	TRBJ2-7	NA	TRBV18
CASSRTLQGNTIYF	TRBJ1-3	NA	TRBV7-9
CASSFSPTGLYEQYF	TRBJ2-7	NA	TRBV7-8
CASSQGFDTEAFF	TRBJ1-1	few	TRBV5-1
CASERVAGETQYF	TRBJ2-5	NA	TRBV7-3
CASRSDRVYGYTF	TRBJ1-2	NA	TRBV28
CASSLTGGYEQYF	TRBJ2-7	NA	TRBV4-3
CASRPRLAGASEQFF	TRBJ2-1	NA	TRBV2
CASSSGQSNEKLFF	TRBJ1-4	NA	TRBV5-1
CASSQVQAGANEQFF	TRBJ2-1	few	TRBV4-2
CASSLAGQRQETQYF	TRBJ2-5	NA	TRBV5-1
CASSTPSGRLTDTQYF	TRBJ2-3	NA	TRBV28
CASSPRQGGNTGELFF	TRBJ2-2	NA	TRBV18
CASSGGAETQYF	TRBJ2-5	NA	TRBV6-5
CASSQGPEGDEKLFF	TRBJ1-4	NA	TRBV4-2
CASTPTSGGLYNEQFF	TRBJ2-1	NA	TRBV19
CASSKGLSGANVLTF	TRBJ2-6	once	TRBV7-2
CASSLVQGDTGELFF	TRBJ2-2	NA	TRBV7-6
CASSPGTGRTEAFF	TRBJ1-1	NA	TRBV18
CASSFHRARGTEAFF	TRBJ1-1	NA	TRBV7-2
CASSFGGVNIQYF	TRBJ2-4	NA	TRBV28
CASSPISRTLTEAFF	TRBJ1-1	NA	TRBV18
CASSFGGADTDTQYF	TRBJ2-3	NA	TRBV7-3
CASRGTTGSGELFF	TRBJ2-2	NA	TRBV2
CASSLLGDGELFF	TRBJ2-2	NA	TRBV27
CASSFLIGGRGGTQYF	TRBJ2-3	few	TRBV11-3
CASSTVAVSSYEQYF	TRBJ2-7	NA	TRBV27
CASHRRRVQETQYF	TRBJ2-5	NA	TRBV4-1
CASSLMTSGGKETQYF	TRBJ2-5	NA	TRBV6-5
CASSQDLRGPYGYTF	TRBJ1-2	NA	TRBV14